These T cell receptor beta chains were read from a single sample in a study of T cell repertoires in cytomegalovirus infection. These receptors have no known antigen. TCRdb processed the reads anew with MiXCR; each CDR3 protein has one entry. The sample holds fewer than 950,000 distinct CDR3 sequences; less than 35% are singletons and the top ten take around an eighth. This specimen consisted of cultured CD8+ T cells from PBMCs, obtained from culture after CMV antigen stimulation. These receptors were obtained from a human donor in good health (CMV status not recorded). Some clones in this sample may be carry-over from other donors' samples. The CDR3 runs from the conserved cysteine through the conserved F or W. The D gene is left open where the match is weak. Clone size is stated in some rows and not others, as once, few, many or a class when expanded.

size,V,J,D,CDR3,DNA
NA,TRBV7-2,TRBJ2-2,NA,CASSTDGGNTGELFF,TGTGCCAGCAGCACTGACGGGGGGAACACCGGGGAGCTGTTTTTT
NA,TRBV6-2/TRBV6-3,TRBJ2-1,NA,CASTGQNNEQFF,TGTGCCAGCACCGGACAGAACAATGAGCAGTTCTTC
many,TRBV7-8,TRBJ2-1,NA,CASSPPSTRPQWQFF,TGTGCCAGCAGCCCCCCCTCGACCCGACCTCAATGGCAGTTCTTC
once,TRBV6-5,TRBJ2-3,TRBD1,CASSYPTGDGDTDTQYF,TGTGCCAGCAGTTACCCAACAGGGGATGGGGACACAGATACGCAGTATTTT
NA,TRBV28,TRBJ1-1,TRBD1,CASTLGTAMNTEAFF,TGTGCCAGCACCCTGGGGACAGCGATGAACACTGAAGCTTTCTTT
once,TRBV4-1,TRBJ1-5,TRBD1,CASSQWQGVGQPQHF,TGCGCCAGCAGCCAATGGCAGGGGGTGGGGCAGCCCCAGCATTTT
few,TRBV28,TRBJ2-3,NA,CAIRLGVWSDTQYF,TGTGCCATTCGCCTCGGGGTGTGGTCAGATACGCAGTATTTT
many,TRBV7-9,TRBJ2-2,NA,CASSWDFANTGELFF,TGTGCCAGCTCCTGGGACTTTGCGAACACCGGGGAGCTGTTTTTT
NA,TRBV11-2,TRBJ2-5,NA,CASSLGLRTQETQYF,TGTGCCAGCAGCTTAGGTTTGCGGACACAAGAGACCCAGTACTTC
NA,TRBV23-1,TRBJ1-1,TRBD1,CASSLDRGLWRNTEAFF,TGCGCCAGCAGCCTAGACAGGGGGCTCTGGAGGAACACTGAAGCTTTCTTT
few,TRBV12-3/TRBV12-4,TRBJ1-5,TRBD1,CASSKGARNQPQHF,TGTGCCAGCAGTAAGGGGGCGCGTAATCAGCCCCAGCATTTT
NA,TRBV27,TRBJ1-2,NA,CASSQGTDRDGYTF,TGTGCCAGCAGTCAAGGGACCGATCGGGATGGCTACACCTTC
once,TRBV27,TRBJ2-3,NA,CASTGEYTQYF,TGTGCCAGCACCGGTGAATATACGCAGTATTTT
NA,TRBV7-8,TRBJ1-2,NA,CASTPGASHRDYGYTF,TGTGCCAGCACCCCAGGGGCCTCCCACAGGGACTATGGCTACACCTTC
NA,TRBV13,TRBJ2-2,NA,CASSFLDEAGELFF,TGTGCCAGCAGTTTTTTGGACGAGGCCGGGGAGCTGTTTTTT
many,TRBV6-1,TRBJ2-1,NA,CASSETGDWEYDEQFF,TGTGCCAGCAGTGAAACGGGCGACTGGGAGTACGATGAGCAGTTCTTC
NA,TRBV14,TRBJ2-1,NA,CASSQLRWIEQFF,TGTGCCAGCAGCCAATTGAGGTGGATTGAGCAGTTCTTC
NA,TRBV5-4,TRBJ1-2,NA,CASSAPLAGPNYGYTF,TGTGCCAGCAGCGCTCCCCTGGCAGGGCCCAACTATGGCTACACCTTC
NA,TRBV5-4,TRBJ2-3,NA,CASSLVGSSDTQYF,TGTGCCAGCAGCTTGGTGGGTAGTTCAGATACGCAGTATTTT
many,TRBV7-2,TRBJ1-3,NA,CASSLNLFSGNTIYF,TGTGCCAGCAGCTTGAACCTTTTCTCTGGAAACACCATATATTTT
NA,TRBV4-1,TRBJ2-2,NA,CASSQQPGLTNTGELFF,TGCGCCAGCAGCCAACAACCGGGACTGACGAACACCGGGGAGCTGTTTTTT
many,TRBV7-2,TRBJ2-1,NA,CASSARGPQKPNEQFF,TGTGCCAGCAGCGCGCGGGGGCCCCAAAAACCCAATGAGCAGTTCTTC
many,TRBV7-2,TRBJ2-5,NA,CASSLNGLETQYF,TGTGCCAGCAGCTTAAACGGGTTAGAGACCCAGTACTTC
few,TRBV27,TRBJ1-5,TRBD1,CASRPQGAEQPQHF,TGTGCCAGCAGACCACAGGGGGCAGAGCAGCCCCAGCATTTT
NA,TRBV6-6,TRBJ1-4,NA,CASSYAGDSRNEKLFF,TGTGCCAGCAGTTACGCTGGAGACAGCCGGAATGAAAAACTGTTTTTT
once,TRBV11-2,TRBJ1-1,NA,CASSLLGSENTEAFF,TGTGCCAGCAGCTTATTGGGCAGTGAGAACACTGAAGCTTTCTTT
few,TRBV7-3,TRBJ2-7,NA,CASSFKGRGYEQYF,TGTGCCAGCAGCTTCAAGGGAAGGGGTTACGAGCAGTACTTC
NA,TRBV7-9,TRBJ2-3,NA,CASSPVDREGGADTQYF,TGTGCCAGCAGCCCCGTCGACAGGGAGGGTGGGGCAGATACGCAGTATTTT